This T cell receptor (beta chain) was sequenced in a study of sequential checkpoint blockade in melanoma (dated 2019 in TCRdb). For the study in its entirety: In a 1:1 randomization, patients received either first-line nivolumab then ipilimumab (arm A) or ipilimumab then nivolumab (arm B). Both trial sequences were followed by maintenance nivolumab.

To note about this clone: Its recognized antigen is unknown. One base away there is no much larger clone; base qualities are not given.

What the treatment or condition label conveys for this sample: randomized to nivolumab then ipilimumab (arm A) or the reverse (arm B). Prior DNA-damaging chemotherapy had not been received by any trial patient. On a FACS Aria II flow cytometer, live CD3+CD8+ cells that were negative for CD19 and CD56 were sorted from thawed PBMCs. The samples were obtained from melanoma patients enrolled in CheckMate 064, an open-label, randomized phase II trial testing sequential checkpoint blockade. Peripheral blood mononuclear cells were obtained through leukapheresis, purified using Ficoll-Paque, and frozen in human serum containing approximately 11% DMSO. Immediately after sorting, the purity of sorted blood CD3+CD8+ cells was verified to be >95%, after which DNA was extracted. General findings and caveats noted by the study authors: Larger, independent patient cohorts are needed to validate the response-prediction model that combines TCR metrics and mutation burden.

TCRbeta CDR3 regions were immunosequenced from genomic DNA with the immunoSEQ Assay. Genomic DNA was amplified by bias-controlled multiplex PCR before high-throughput sequencing. Processing in the source paper ran as follows. To quantify the absolute abundance of each unique TCRbeta CDR3 region, the sequences were collapsed and filtered. Clonality, defined as 1 minus Pielou's evenness, was calculated using productive rearrangements only. Clones with significantly greater frequencies in on-treatment versus baseline samples were identified using a previously published method. TCRdb mirrors the immuneACCESS table, restricted to in-frame sequences. Some clones are absent from its copies; in checked studies, under half trace to an unresolved V gene, and the reason for the others is unknown. V and J calls and clone size come straight from that table; D and trimming were deduced from the DNA. In all, the sample holds tens of thousands of clones, and roughly four fifths of those were seen once. The ten largest make up 9.5% to 13% of the sample.

Its CDR3 holds 15 amino acids, cysteine through phenylalanine. The only DNA kept is the CDR3, 45 bases in frame from the first base. Per the germline V gene (reference sequence), SGHKS is the CDR1 and YYEKEE is the CDR2. V and J are truncated by 2 bases and 1 base respectively, leaving an intervening sequence of 12 bases. The sample here was CD8+ T cells sorted from blood (inferred from file names), taken from a patient given nivolumab and ipilimumab in sequence. The TCR comes from a human donor with melanoma. This chain joins TRBV5-5 to TRBJ1-1; the D gene cannot be resolved reliably. The nucleotide sequence reads TGTGCCAGCAGCTTCCGGTGGACTTCGAACACTGAAGCTTTCTTT. It is translated as CASSFRWTSNTEAFF.